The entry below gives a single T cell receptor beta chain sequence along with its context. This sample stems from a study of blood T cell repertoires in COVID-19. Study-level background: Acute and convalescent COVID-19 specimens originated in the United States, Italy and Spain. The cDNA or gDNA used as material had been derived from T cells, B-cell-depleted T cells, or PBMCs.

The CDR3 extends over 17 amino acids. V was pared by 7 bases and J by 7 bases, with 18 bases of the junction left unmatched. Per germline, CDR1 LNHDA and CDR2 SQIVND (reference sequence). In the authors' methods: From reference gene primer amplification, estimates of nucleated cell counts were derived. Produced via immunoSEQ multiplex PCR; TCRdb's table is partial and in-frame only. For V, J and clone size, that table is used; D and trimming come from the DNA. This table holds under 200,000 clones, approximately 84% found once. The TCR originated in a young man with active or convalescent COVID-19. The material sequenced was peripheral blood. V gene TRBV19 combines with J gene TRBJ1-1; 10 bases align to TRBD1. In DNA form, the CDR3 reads TGTGCCAGTACCACAGCCAGGAGGACAGGGGGGTTTGGTGAAGCTTTCTTT. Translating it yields CASTTARRTGGFGEAFF.